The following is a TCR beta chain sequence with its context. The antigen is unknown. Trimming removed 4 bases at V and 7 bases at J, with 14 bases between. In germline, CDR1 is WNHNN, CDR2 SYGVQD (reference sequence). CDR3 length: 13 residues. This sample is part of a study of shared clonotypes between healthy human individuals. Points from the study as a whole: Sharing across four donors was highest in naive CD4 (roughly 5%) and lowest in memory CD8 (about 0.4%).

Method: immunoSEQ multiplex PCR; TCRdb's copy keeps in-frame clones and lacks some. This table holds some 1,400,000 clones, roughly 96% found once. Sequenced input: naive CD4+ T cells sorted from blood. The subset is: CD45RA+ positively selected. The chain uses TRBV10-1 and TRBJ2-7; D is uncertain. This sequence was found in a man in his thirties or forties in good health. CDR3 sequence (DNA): TGCGCCAGCAGTGTGTTTCCGGCTGGGGAGCAGTACTTC. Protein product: CASSVFPAGEQYF.